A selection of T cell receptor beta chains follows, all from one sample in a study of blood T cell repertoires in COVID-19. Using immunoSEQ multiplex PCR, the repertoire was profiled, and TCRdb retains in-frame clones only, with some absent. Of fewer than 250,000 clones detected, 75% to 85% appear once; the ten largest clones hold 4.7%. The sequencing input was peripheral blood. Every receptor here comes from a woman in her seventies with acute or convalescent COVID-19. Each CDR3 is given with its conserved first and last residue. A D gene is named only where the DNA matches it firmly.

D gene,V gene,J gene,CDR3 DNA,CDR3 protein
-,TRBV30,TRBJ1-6,TGTGCCTGGTCCCTACTTAATGATTATAATTCACCCCTCCACTTT,CAWSLLNDYNSPLHF
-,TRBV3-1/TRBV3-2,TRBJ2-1,TGTGCCAGCAGCCAACAAGTAGGGGGTGGCAATGAGCAGTTCTTC,CASSQQVGGGNEQFF
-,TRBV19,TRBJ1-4,TGTGCCAGTAGTACGTACAGGATTGCAACTAATGAAAAACTGTTTTTT,CASSTYRIATNEKLFF
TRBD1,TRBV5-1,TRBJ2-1,TGCGCCAGCAGCTTGGAAGGGACAGGGTGGTACAATGAGCAGTTCTTC,CASSLEGTGWYNEQFF
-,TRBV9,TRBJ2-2,TGTGCCAGCAGCGCACAGGTTGTAGACACCGGGGAGCTGTTTTTT,CASSAQVVDTGELFF
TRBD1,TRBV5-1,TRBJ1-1,TGCGCCAGCAGCCCGGGACAGGGGGCGCCGGCTTTCTTT,CASSPGQGAPAFF
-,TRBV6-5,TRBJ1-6,TGTGCCAGCACTTTGACAGCTTATAATTCACCCCTCCACTTT,CASTLTAYNSPLHF
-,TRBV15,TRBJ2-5,TGTGCCACCAGCAGAGTTACAGGGATCCAAGAGACCCAGTACTTC,CATSRVTGIQETQYF
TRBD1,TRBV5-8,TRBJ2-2,TGTGCCAGCAGCGGAGGGACAGGGGGGGAAGGAGACACCGGGGAGCTGTTTTTT,CASSGGTGGEGDTGELFF
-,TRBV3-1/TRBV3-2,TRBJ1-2,TGTGCCAGCAGCCGAAATCCAACATTGACAGATAACTATGGCTACACCTTC,CASSRNPTLTDNYGYTF